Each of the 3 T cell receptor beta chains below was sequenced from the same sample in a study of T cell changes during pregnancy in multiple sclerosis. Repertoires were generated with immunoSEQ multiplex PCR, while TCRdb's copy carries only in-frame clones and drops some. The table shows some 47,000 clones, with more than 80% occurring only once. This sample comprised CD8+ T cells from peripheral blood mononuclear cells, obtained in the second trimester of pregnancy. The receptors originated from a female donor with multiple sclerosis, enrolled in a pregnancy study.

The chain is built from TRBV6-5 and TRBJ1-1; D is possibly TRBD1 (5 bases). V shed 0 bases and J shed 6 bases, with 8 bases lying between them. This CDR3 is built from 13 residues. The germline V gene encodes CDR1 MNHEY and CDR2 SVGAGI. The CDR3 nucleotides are TGTGCCAGCAGTTACTCTAAGGGGTCTGAAGCTTTCTTT. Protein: CASSYSKGSEAFF.

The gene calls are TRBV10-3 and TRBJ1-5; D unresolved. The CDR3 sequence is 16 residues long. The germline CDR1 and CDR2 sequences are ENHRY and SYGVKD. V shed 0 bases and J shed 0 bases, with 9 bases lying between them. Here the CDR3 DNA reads TGTGCCATCAGTGAGTCCCGGGTGTCTAGCAATCAGCCCCAGCATTTT. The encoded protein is CAISESRVSSNQPQHF.

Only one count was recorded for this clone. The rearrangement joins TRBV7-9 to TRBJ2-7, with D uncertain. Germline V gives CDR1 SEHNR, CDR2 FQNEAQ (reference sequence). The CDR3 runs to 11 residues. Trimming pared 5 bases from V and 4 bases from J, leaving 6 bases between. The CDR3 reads CASSHLYEQYF. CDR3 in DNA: TGTGCCAGCAGCCATCTATACGAGCAGTACTTC.